This T cell receptor (beta chain) was captured in a study of OX40 agonist ivuxolimab in advanced cancers. The repertoire was sequenced with immunoSEQ multiplex PCR; TCRdb's copy has only in-frame clones and lacks some. Here the sample spans 55,000 to 85,000 clones, 80% being singletons. This CDR3 contains 14 residues. V lost 5 bases and J 0 bases, leaving 12 bases between the germline ends. Germline loops: CDR1 SGHRS, CDR2 YFSETQ. The origin of this receptor is an adult with an advanced solid tumor such as melanoma, head and neck, liver or kidney cancer. V and J are TRBV5-1 and TRBJ2-7, with D unresolved. Sequencing used CD4+ or CD8+ T cells sorted from blood, obtained in a trial of the OX40 agonist ivuxolimab. The CDR3: CASRSEDLSYEQYF. The CDR3 bases are TGCGCCAGCAGGTCAGAGGATCTCTCCTACGAGCAGTACTTC.